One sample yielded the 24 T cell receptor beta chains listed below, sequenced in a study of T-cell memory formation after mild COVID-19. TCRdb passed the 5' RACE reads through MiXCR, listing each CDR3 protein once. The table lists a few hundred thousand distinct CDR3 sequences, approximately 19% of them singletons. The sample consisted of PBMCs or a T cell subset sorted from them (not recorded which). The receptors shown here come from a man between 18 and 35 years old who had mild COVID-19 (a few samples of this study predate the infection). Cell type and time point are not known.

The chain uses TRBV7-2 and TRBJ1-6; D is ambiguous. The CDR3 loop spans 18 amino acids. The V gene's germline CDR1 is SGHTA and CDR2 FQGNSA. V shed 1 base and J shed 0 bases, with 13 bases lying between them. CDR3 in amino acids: CASSLGQTRGSYNSPLHF. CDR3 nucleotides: TGTGCCAGCAGCTTAGGGCAGACCCGAGGCTCCTATAATTCACCCCTCCACTTT.

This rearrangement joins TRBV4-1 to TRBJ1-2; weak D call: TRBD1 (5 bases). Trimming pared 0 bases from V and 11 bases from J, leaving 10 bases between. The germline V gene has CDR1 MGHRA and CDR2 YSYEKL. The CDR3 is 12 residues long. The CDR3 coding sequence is TGCGCCAGCAGCCAAGATCTTGAGGGGTACACCTTC. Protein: CASSQDLEGYTF.

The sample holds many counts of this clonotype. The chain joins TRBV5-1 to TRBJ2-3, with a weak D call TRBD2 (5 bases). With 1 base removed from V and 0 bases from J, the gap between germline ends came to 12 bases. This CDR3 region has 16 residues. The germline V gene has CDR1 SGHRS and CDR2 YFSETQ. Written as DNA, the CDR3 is TGCGCCAGCAGCTTGTACGGGGTAGGAAGCACAGATACGCAGTATTTT. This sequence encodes CASSLYGVGSTDTQYF.

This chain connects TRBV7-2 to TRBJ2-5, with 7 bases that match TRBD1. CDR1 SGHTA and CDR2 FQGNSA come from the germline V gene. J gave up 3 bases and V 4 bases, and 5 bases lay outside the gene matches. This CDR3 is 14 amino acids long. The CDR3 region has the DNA TGTGCCAGCAGCTCGACAGGGACAAAAGAGACCCAGTACTTC. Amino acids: CASSSTGTKETQYF.

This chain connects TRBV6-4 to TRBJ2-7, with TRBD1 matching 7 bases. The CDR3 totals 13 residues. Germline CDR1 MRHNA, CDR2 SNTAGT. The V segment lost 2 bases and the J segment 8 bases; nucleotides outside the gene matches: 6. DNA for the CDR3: TGTGCCAGCAGTGACACCCCGGGACAGAAGCAGTACTTC. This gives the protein CASSDTPGQKQYF.

CDR3 nucleotides: TGTGCCAGCAGCTTGTGGCGGGTACAAGAGACCCAGTACTTC. Its translation is CASSLWRVQETQYF. The rearrangement joins TRBV7-2 to TRBJ2-5; D perhaps matches TRBD2 (5 bases). CDR1 is SGHTA and CDR2 is FQGNSA in the germline V gene. V shed 3 bases and J shed 2 bases, with 10 bases lying between them. The CDR3 is 14 residues long.

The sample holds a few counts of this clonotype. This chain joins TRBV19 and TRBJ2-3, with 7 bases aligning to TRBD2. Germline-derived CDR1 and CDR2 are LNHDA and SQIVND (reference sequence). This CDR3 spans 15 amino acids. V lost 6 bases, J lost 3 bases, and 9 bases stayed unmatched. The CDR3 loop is CASSRTGGLTDTQYF. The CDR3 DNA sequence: TGTGCCAGTAGCCGGACGGGGGGATTGACAGATACGCAGTATTTT.

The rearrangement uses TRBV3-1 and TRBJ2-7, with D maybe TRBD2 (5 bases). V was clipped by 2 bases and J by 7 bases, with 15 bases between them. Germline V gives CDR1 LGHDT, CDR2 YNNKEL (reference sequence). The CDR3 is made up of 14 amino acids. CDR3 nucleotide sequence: TGTGCCAGCAGCCAATTGCGAGCTTCGGGAGAGCAGTACTTC. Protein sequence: CASSQLRASGEQYF.

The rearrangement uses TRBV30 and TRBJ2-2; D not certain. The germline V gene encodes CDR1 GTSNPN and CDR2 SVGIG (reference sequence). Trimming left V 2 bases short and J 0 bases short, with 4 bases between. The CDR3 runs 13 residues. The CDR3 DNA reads TGTGCCTGGAGTCCCACGAACACCGGGGAGCTGTTTTTT. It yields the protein CAWSPTNTGELFF.

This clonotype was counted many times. In DNA, the CDR3 is TGCGCCAGCAGCGAGGACGGGGGATATTCACCCCTCCACTTT. Protein: CASSEDGGYSPLHF. The J gene is TRBJ1-6, the V gene TRBV5-1, with a possible D match to TRBD1 (5 bases). V lost 4 bases and J 8 bases, leaving 13 bases between the germline ends. The CDR3 is made up of 14 amino acids. The germline V gene has CDR1 SGHRS and CDR2 YFSETQ.

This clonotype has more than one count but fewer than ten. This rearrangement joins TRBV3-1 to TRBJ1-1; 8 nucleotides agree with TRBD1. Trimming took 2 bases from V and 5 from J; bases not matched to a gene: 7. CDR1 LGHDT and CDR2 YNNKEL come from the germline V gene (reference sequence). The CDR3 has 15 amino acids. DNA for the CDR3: TGTGCCAGCAGCCAACAGGGGGCAGGACGGACTGAAGCTTTCTTT. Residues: CASSQQGAGRTEAFF.

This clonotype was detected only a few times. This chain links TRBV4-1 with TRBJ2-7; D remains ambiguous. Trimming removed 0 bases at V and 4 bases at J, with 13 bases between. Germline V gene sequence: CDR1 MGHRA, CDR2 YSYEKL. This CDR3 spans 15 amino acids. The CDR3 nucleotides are TGCGCCAGCAGCCAAGAGGTAACTGGGCTTTACGAGCAGTACGTC. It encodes CASSQEVTGLYEQYV.

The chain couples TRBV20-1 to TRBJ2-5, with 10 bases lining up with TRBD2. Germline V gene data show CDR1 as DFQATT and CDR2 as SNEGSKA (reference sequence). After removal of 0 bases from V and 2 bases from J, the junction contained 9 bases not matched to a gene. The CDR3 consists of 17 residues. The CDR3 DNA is TGCAGTGCTAGAGACCCCAGAGCGGGGGGGCTTCAAGAGACCCAGTACTTC. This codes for CSARDPRAGGLQETQYF.

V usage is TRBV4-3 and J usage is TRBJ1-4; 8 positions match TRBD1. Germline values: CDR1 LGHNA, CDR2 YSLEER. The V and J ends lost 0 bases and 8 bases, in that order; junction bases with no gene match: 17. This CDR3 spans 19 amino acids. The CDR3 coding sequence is TGCGCCAGCAGCCAAGAGAGCGATCGGGTAGGACAGGGAATCGAAAAACTGTTTTTT. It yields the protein CASSQESDRVGQGIEKLFF.

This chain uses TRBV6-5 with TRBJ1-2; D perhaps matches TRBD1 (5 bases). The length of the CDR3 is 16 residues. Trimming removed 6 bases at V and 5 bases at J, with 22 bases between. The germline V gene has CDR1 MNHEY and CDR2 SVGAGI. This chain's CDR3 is CASSRNRQSNWYGYTF. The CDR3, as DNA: TGTGCCAGCAGCAGAAATAGACAGTCTAACTGGTATGGCTACACCTTC.

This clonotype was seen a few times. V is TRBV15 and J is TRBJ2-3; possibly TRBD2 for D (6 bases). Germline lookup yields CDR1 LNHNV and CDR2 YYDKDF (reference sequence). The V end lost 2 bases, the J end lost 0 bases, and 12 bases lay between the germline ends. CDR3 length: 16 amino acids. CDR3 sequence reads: CATSRRDSASTDTQYF. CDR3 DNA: TGTGCCACCAGCAGACGGGACTCTGCTAGCACAGATACGCAGTATTTT.

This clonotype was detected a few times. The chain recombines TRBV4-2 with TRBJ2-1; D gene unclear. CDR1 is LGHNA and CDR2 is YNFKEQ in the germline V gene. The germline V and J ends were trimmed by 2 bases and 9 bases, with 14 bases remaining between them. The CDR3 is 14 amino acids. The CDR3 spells CASSQPVVFSEQFF. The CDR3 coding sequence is TGTGCCAGCAGCCAACCCGTGGTCTTTAGTGAGCAGTTCTTC.

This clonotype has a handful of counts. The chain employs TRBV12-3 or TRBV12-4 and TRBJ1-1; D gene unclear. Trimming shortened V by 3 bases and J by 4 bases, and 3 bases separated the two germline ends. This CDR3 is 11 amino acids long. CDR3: CASSLATEAFF. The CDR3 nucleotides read TGTGCCAGCAGTTTGGCCACTGAAGCTTTCTTT.

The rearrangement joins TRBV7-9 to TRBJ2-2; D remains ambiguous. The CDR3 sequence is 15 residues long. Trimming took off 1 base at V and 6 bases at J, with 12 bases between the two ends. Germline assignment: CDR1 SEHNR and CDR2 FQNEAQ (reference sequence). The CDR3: CASSLVGFAAGELFF. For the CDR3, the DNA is TGTGCCAGCAGCTTAGTCGGTTTCGCGGCCGGGGAGCTGTTTTTT.

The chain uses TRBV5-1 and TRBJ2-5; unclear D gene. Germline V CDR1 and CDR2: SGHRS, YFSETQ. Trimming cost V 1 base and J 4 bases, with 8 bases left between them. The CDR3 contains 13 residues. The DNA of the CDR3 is TGCGCCAGCAGCTTGCTGGGGTCAGAGACCCAGTACTTC. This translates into CASSLLGSETQYF.

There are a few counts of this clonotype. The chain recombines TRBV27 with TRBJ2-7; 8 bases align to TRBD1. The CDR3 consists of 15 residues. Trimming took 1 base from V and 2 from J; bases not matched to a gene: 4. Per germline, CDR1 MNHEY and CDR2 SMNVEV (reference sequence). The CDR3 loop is CASSLYGTGAYEQYF. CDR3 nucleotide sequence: TGTGCCAGCAGTTTATACGGGACAGGAGCCTACGAGCAGTACTTC.

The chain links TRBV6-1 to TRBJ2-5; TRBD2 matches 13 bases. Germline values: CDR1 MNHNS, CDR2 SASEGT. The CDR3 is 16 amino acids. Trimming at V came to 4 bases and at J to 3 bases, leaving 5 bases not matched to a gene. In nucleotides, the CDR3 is TGTGCCAGCAGTGCCGGACTAGCGGGGGATGAAGAGACCCAGTACTTC. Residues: CASSAGLAGDEETQYF.

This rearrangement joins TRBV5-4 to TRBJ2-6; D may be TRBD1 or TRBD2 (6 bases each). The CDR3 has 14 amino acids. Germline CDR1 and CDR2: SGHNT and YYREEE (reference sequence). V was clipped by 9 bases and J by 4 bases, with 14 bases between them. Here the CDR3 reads CATYRGTGANVLTF. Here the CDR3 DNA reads TGTGCCACTTACCGGGGGACAGGGGCCAACGTCCTGACTTTC.

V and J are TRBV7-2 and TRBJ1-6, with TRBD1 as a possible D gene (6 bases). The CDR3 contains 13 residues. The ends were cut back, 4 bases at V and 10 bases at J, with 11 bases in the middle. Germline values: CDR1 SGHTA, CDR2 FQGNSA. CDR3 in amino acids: CASSYRAVSPLHF. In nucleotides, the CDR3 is TGTGCCAGCAGCTACAGGGCTGTGTCACCCCTCCACTTT.